This record concerns one T cell receptor beta chain sequence. J was trimmed by 8 bases and V by 5 bases; bases with no gene match: 5. The CDR3 is made up of 12 amino acids. The V gene's germline CDR1 is LNHDA and CDR2 SQIVND (reference sequence). The data originate from a study of blood T cell repertoires in COVID-19. Across the whole study: There were acute and convalescent COVID-19 samples, and they came from the United States, Italy and Spain. PBMCs, B-cell-depleted T cells, or T cells provided the cDNA or gDNA that made up the material.

Original data processing: The assay estimated nucleated cells by amplifying reference gene primers. Assay: immunoSEQ multiplex PCR; the TCRdb copy retains only in-frame clones and omits some. V and J calls plus clone size are reproduced from that table; the DNA served to infer D and trimming. The profile shows about 150,000 clones, more than 75% of them singletons. This TCR came from a human donor with acute or convalescent COVID-19. The donor label of this sample is uncertain. Sequenced: peripheral blood. The V call is TRBV19, the J call TRBJ1-1; TRBD1 matches at 7 bases. CDR3 protein: CASSPRTGEAFF. CDR3 coding DNA: TGTGCCAGTAGTCCCCGGACAGGAGAAGCTTTCTTT.